This T cell receptor beta chain was sequenced in a study of cytomegalovirus exposure and HLA in healthy donors. Use of 60 Vbeta and 13 Jbeta primers characterized the PCR. Repertoires were generated with immunoSEQ multiplex PCR, while TCRdb's copy carries only in-frame clones and drops some. In the table there are more than 90,000 clones, 76% of which are singletons. Germline loops: CDR1 SGHTA, CDR2 FQGNSA. The CDR3 loop spans 13 amino acids. V lost 3 bases and J lost 6; bases outside the gene matches: 5. Turning to this clone: Its antigen remains unknown.

Study-level findings and limits: Analysis was carried out at a later point, and it linked a missense DCLRE1C variant to TCR beta V- and J-gene trimming. Among TCR sequences, most were rare, though some public TCRs appeared in many donors.

The TCR sequence derives from a man aged 45-60 years in good health and CMV-seropositive. V usage is TRBV7-2 and J usage is TRBJ2-7; 7 bases match TRBD1. Sequencing input: PBMCs. In DNA, the CDR3 is TGTGCCAGCAGCTTCCAGGGGGTTGGCGAGCAGTACTTC. It codes for CASSFQGVGEQYF.